Included here is one T cell receptor (beta chain) sequence, with context. Its antigen is as yet unknown. This entry belongs to a study of OX40 agonist ivuxolimab in advanced cancers. Study in general: Ivuxolimab, an antibody acting as an agonist of OX40 (CD134), was used to treat patients. Patients treated during dose escalation were battling hepatocellular carcinoma, melanoma, renal cell or head and neck cancer. Study-wide points: Mean expanded clone counts were higher in CD8+ than CD4+ T cells.

Sequenced by immunoSEQ multiplex PCR; TCRdb stores in-frame clones only, minus some. The sample records some 87,000 clones, under 95% being singletons. V shed 8 bases and J shed 1 base, with 18 bases lying between them. Germline values: CDR1 ENHRY, CDR2 SYGVKD. The CDR3 is 15 amino acids. The genes are TRBV10-3 and TRBJ2-7, with D perhaps matching TRBD1 (6 bases). Sequences were derived from CD4+ or CD8+ T cells sorted from blood, sampled in a trial of the OX40 agonist ivuxolimab. The clonotype comes from an adult with an advanced solid tumor such as melanoma, head and neck, liver or kidney cancer. CDR3: CAIAPGQGMSYEQYF. CDR3 bases: TGTGCCATCGCACCGGGGCAGGGGATGTCCTACGAGCAGTACTTC.